One sample yielded the 11 T cell receptor beta chains listed below, sequenced in a study of neurological immune-mediated disorders. Using its own MiXCR run on the 5' RACE reads, TCRdb lists one record per CDR3 protein. The table records about 46,000 distinct CDR3 sequences, approximately 4.5% of them present only once. The specimen was PBMCs. The receptors were gathered from an older woman with multiple sclerosis.

The V call is TRBV7-6, the J call TRBJ2-3; D not certain. The V end lost 1 base, the J end lost 3 bases, and 11 bases lay between the germline ends. Germline-derived CDR1 and CDR2 are SGHVS and FNYEAQ. The CDR3 covers 15 residues. This CDR3 reads CASSLGRLGTDTQYF. CDR3 nucleotide sequence: TGTGCCAGCAGCTTAGGCCGGTTGGGGACAGATACGCAGTATTTT.

The chain carries TRBV3-1 and TRBJ1-5; unclear D gene. This CDR3 is 13 amino acids long. Germline V CDR1 and CDR2: LGHDT, YNNKEL (reference sequence). V was pared by 0 bases and J by 6 bases, with 6 bases between. In nucleotides, the CDR3 is TGTGCCAGCAGCCAAGACTTGGCTCAGCCCCAGCATTTT. Translated: CASSQDLAQPQHF.

In this sample, this clonotype turned up many times. V usage is TRBV7-8 and J usage is TRBJ2-5; the D is unclear. V lost 5 bases and J lost 5, with 9 bases in between. The CDR3 contains 12 residues. Looked up from germline, CDR1 is SGHVS and CDR2 is FQNEAQ. The DNA for the CDR3 is TGTGCCAGCAGCGCCAATTGGGAGACCCAGTACTTC. This gives the protein CASSANWETQYF.

This clonotype was found many times. The chain combines TRBV20-1 with TRBJ1-4; the match to TRBD1 covers 8 bases. Germline CDR1 DFQATT, CDR2 SNEGSKA (reference sequence). V shed 4 bases, J shed 3 bases, and the junction held 10 bases outside the gene matches. The CDR3 is 16 amino acids. This CDR3 reads CSAITRAGGSNEKLFF. In DNA form, the CDR3 reads TGCAGTGCTATTACAAGGGCAGGGGGCTCTAATGAAAAACTGTTTTTT.

This clonotype came up many times. The chain joins TRBV7-3 to TRBJ2-1, with D perhaps matching TRBD1 (5 bases). CDR3 length equals 15 residues. Germline V gene sequence: CDR1 SGHTA, CDR2 FQGTGA. With 2 bases removed from V and 4 bases from J, the gap between germline ends came to 12 bases. The CDR3 is CASSLLGQGYNEQFF. DNA for the CDR3: TGTGCCAGCAGCTTATTGGGGCAAGGGTACAATGAGCAGTTCTTC.

There are a few counts of this clonotype. The chain joins TRBV5-1 to TRBJ2-5, with D possibly matching TRBD1 (6 bases). CDR1 and CDR2 from the germline V gene are SGHRS and YFSETQ. This CDR3 is 15 amino acids long. Between the trimmed V and J ends, which lost 1 base and 2 bases, there was a span of 12 bases. The CDR3 is CASSLQTGRQETQYF. The CDR3, as DNA: TGCGCCAGCAGCTTGCAAACAGGGAGACAAGAGACCCAGTACTTC.

In this sample, this clonotype turned up many times. This rearrangement joins TRBV6-1 to TRBJ1-2; D not resolved. V was shortened by 0 bases and J by 3 bases, with 8 bases between the two germline ends. Per the germline V gene, CDR1 is MNHNS and CDR2 is SASEGT. The CDR3 runs 14 residues. DNA for the CDR3: TGTGCCAGCAGTGAAGCGGCAGGCTACTATGGCTACACCTTC. Translating gives CASSEAAGYYGYTF.

This clonotype was recorded at least ten times. This chain connects TRBV9 to TRBJ2-1; no definite D call. This CDR3 spans 13 amino acids. Trimming pared 1 base from V and 4 bases from J, leaving 6 bases between. Germline V gene sequence: CDR1 SGDLS, CDR2 YYNGEE. CDR3 nucleotides: TGTGCCAGCAGCGTAAATCTTTACAATGAGCAGTTCTTC. Translated, it gives CASSVNLYNEQFF.

The table lists this clonotype with many counts. The chain couples TRBV29-1 to TRBJ2-3; 7 nucleotides line up with TRBD2. Per the germline V gene, CDR1 is SQVTM and CDR2 is ANQGSEA. This CDR3 comprises 14 residues. Unmatched junction bases numbered 4, after V lost 2 bases and J lost 2 bases. The CDR3 sequence is CSVELLAVTDTQYF. The DNA of the CDR3 is TGCAGCGTTGAACTCCTAGCGGTCACAGATACGCAGTATTTT.

Many counts were recorded for this clonotype. The chain recombines TRBV28 with TRBJ1-4; D is unclear. Germline CDR1 reads MDHEN; CDR2 reads SYDVKM. This CDR3 contains 15 residues. V was clipped by 6 bases and J by 11 bases, with 22 bases between them. The CDR3 bases are TGTGCCAGCAGGCAGCAGAGGAACATAATGAGGAAACTGTTTTTT. This sequence encodes CASRQQRNIMRKLFF. Full variable domain (remainder filled in from reference TRBV28 and TRBJ1-4): DVKVTQSSRYLVKRTGEKVFLECVQDMDHENMFWYRQDPGLGLRLIYFSYDVKMKEKGDIPEGYSVSREKKERFSLILESASTNQTSMYLCASRQQRNIMRKLFFGSGTQLSVL.

The rearrangement uses TRBV20-1 and TRBJ2-3, with a possible D match to TRBD2 (7 bases). V lost 0 bases and J lost 4, with 17 bases in between. The germline gives CDR1 DFQATT, CDR2 SNEGSKA (reference sequence). This CDR3 is built from 16 residues. The CDR3 reads CSARDVGGPSPDTQYF. The CDR3 nucleotides read TGCAGTGCTAGAGACGTCGGGGGGCCCTCACCAGATACGCAGTATTTT.